The present TCR beta chain was sequenced within a study of T cells in women clearing cervical HPV infection. CDR1 is MDHEN and CDR2 is SYDVKM in the germline V gene. The V gene lost 5 bases and the J gene lost 7 bases, with 9 bases spanning the gap. There are 12 residues in the CDR3. Note on this clone: The read halts 3 residues ahead of the CDR3 end, with the missing end drawn from the germline J gene.

Repertoires were generated with immunoSEQ multiplex PCR, while TCRdb's copy carries only in-frame clones and drops some. Its listing shows about 20,000 clones. The receptor comes from a woman aged 18 to 75 with a cervical HPV16 infection that either progressed to CIN3+ or cleared (not recorded which). The V gene is TRBV28, the J gene TRBJ2-1; D uncertain. The sample was blood buffy coat. The CDR3 bases that were read are TGTGCCAGCAGTACGATAGGGAATGAG. Protein: CASSTIGNE. The whole CDR3 reads CASSTIGNEQFF.